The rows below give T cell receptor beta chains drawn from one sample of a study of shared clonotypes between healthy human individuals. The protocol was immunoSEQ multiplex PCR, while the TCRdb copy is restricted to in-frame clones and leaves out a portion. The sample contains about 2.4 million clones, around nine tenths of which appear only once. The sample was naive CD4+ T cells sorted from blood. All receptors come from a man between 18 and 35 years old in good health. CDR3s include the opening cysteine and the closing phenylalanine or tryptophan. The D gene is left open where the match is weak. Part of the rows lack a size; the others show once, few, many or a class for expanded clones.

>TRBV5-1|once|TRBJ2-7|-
CASSTRVEYEQYF
TGCGCCAGCAGCACCAGGGTGGAGTACGAGCAGTACTTC
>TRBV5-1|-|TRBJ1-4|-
CASSADAPNEKLFF
TGCGCCAGCAGCGCGGACGCCCCTAATGAAAAACTGTTTTTT
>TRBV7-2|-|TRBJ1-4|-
CASSLDGALGEKLFF
TGTGCCAGCAGCCTCGATGGGGCGTTGGGTGAAAAACTGTTTTTT
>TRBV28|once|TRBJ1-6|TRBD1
CASSRPGQGGSPLHF
TGTGCCAGCAGTCGACCGGGACAGGGTGGTTCACCCCTCCACTTT
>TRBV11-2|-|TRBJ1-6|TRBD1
CASSTRDRETPLHF
TGTGCCAGCAGCACCCGGGACAGGGAAACACCCCTCCACTTT
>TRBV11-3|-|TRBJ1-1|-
CASSLTKNTEAFF
TGTGCCAGCAGCCTGACCAAGAACACTGAAGCTTTCTTT
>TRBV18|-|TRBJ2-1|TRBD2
CASSPPLAGGSYNEQFF
TGTGCCAGCTCACCACCGTTAGCGGGAGGGTCCTACAATGAGCAGTTCTTC
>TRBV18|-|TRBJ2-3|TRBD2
CASSQIAGGTDTQYF
TGTGCCAGCTCACAAATAGCGGGGGGGACAGATACGCAGTATTTT
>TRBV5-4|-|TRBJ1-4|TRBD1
CASSLGGTANEKLFF
TGTGCCAGCAGCTTGGGAGGGACAGCTAATGAAAAACTGTTTTTT
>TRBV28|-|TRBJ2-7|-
CASSLGIGEQYF
TGTGCCAGCAGTTTAGGGATTGGGGAACAGTACTTC
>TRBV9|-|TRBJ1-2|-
CASSGYRGVAYYTF
TGTGCCAGCAGCGGATATCGGGGTGTCGCCTACTACACCTTC
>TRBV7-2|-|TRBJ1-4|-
CASSPPPGAGEKLFF
TGTGCCAGCAGCCCTCCGCCGGGGGCAGGTGAAAAACTGTTTTTT
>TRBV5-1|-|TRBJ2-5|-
CASSLARETQYF
TGCGCCAGCAGCTTGGCGCGCGAGACCCAGTACTTC
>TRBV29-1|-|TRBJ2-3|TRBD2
CSVGTRLRADTQYF
TGCAGCGTTGGGACTAGATTACGAGCAGATACGCAGTATTTT
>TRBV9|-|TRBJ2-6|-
CASSRSGANVLTF
TGTGCCAGCTCTCGCTCTGGGGCCAACGTCCTGACTTTC
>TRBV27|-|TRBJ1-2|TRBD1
CASSLGGQGNYGYTF
TGTGCCAGCAGTTTAGGGGGACAGGGGAACTATGGCTACACCTTC
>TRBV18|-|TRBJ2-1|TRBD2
CASSSLGGRVRNEQFF
TGTGCCAGCTCATCCCTAGGCGGGAGGGTAAGGAATGAGCAGTTCTTC
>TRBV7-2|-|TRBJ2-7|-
CASSSGPEQYF
TGTGCCAGCAGCTCGGGGCCCGAGCAGTACTTC
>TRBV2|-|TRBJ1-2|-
CASSVRQGEYGYTF
TGTGCCAGCAGTGTTAGGCAGGGTGAATATGGCTACACCTTC
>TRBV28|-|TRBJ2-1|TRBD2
CASTISIGTSGQFF
TGTGCCAGCACCATCTCGATCGGGACTAGCGGGCAGTTCTTC
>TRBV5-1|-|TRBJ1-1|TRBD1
CASSILGDRDRRNTEAFF
TGCGCCAGCAGCATACTTGGGGACAGGGACAGAAGGAACACTGAAGCTTTCTTT
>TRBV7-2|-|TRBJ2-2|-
CASSPGWRTGELFF
TGTGCCAGCAGCCCCGGCTGGCGCACCGGGGAGCTGTTTTTT
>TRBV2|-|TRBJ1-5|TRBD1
CASKGPQGAGLSNQPQHF
TGTGCCAGCAAGGGGCCGCAGGGGGCTGGATTAAGCAATCAGCCCCAGCATTTT
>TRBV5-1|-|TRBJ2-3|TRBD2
CASSLLAGASTDTQYF
TGCGCCAGCAGCTTGTTAGCGGGAGCTAGCACAGATACGCAGTATTTT
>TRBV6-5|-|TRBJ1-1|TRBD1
CASSYSGGGTEAFF
TGTGCCAGCAGTTATTCAGGGGGGGGCACTGAAGCTTTCTTT
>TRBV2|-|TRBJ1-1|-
CASSPGGLRVNTEAFF
TGTGCCAGCAGCCCGGGGGGGCTTCGGGTGAACACTGAAGCTTTCTTT
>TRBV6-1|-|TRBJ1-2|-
CASSERGDYGYTF
TGTGCCAGCAGTGAACGGGGTGACTATGGCTACACCTTC
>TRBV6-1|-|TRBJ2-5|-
CASSETGGWGTQYF
TGTGCCAGCAGTGAAACTGGCGGGTGGGGGACCCAGTACTTC
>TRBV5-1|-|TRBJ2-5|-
CASSSSGETQYF
TGCGCCAGCAGCTCGAGCGGGGAGACCCAGTACTTC
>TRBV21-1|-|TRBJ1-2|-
CASSKAGGANYGYTF
TGTGCCAGCAGCAAAGCCGGGGGGGCTAACTATGGCTACACCTTC